This TCR beta chain was sequenced in a study of blood T cell repertoires in COVID-19. TCRdb's copy holds only in-frame clones and misses some; the assay was immunoSEQ multiplex PCR. The sample lists a few hundred thousand clones; around 85% were seen once. V lost 2 bases and J lost 0; bases outside the gene matches: 0. CDR1 LNHDA and CDR2 SQIVND come from the germline V gene (reference sequence). The length of the CDR3 is 15 residues. The sequence derives from a man younger than 45 who had recovered from COVID-19. This chain links TRBV19 with TRBJ1-4; 7 bases map to TRBD1. The sample taken for sequencing was PBMCs or T cells enriched from blood (not recorded which). The CDR3 DNA sequence: TGTGCCAGTAGTATACAGGGGGCAACTAATGAAAAACTGTTTTTT. As protein: CASSIQGATNEKLFF.